The 13 T cell receptor beta chains listed next were all sequenced from one sample in a study of a mutant IDH1 vaccine in newly diagnosed glioma. Which antigens these TCRs recognize remains unknown. Time point of the sample: week 35, safety follow-up. In the vaccine, a single dose held 300 ug of the mutant IDH1 20-mer peptide, along with topical imiquimod. Assay: immunoSEQ multiplex PCR; the TCRdb copy retains only in-frame clones and omits some. The sample consists of about 32,000 clones, approximately 80% of them appearing once. This specimen was PBMCs, taken from a glioma patient whose treatment included an IDH1 peptide vaccine. Every receptor here comes from a middle-aged woman with glioma.

The chain uses TRBV4-1 and TRBJ1-5; the D is unclear. Per germline, CDR1 MGHRA and CDR2 YSYEKL. The CDR3 spans 13 residues. The V end was cut by 2 bases, the J end by 6 bases, with 8 bases between. CDR3 nucleotides: TGCGCCAGCAGCCAATTGGGCCGTCAGCCCCAGCATTTT. Amino acids: CASSQLGRQPQHF.

V and J are TRBV9 and TRBJ2-3, with TRBD1 matching 7 bases. V was pared by 3 bases and J by 4 bases, with 8 bases of the junction left unmatched. Germline V gene sequence: CDR1 SGDLS, CDR2 YYNGEE. The CDR3 loop spans 15 amino acids. CDR3 nucleotides: TGTGCCAGCAGCGAAGGGACAGTGCTCCCAGATACGCAGTATTTT. Residues: CASSEGTVLPDTQYF.

The gene calls are TRBV19 and TRBJ1-1; perhaps TRBD1 as D (6 bases). The CDR3 runs 15 residues. Per germline, CDR1 LNHDA and CDR2 SQIVND (reference sequence). V was shortened by 4 bases and J by 6 bases, with 18 bases between the two germline ends. The CDR3 here is CASSTQTGMDAEAFF. The CDR3 DNA sequence: TGTGCCAGTAGTACCCAGACAGGAATGGATGCTGAAGCTTTCTTT.

The genes are TRBV5-6 and TRBJ1-5; 7 nucleotides line up with TRBD1. Germline assignment: CDR1 SGHDT and CDR2 YYEEEE. The ends lost 2 bases at V and 3 bases at J; junction bases unmatched: 2. The CDR3 contains 14 residues. Here the CDR3 DNA reads TGTGCCAGCAGCTTCGGACAGGCCAATCAGCCCCAGCATTTT. It specifies CASSFGQANQPQHF.

This chain links TRBV7-8 with TRBJ2-5, with D hard to call. Germline V gene data show CDR1 as SGHVS and CDR2 as FQNEAQ. There are 13 residues in the CDR3. Trimming left V 2 bases short and J 4 bases short, with 8 bases between. CDR3 coding DNA: TGTGCCAGCAGCTTAAGAGGCTCAGAGACCCAGTACTTC. Amino acid sequence: CASSLRGSETQYF.

The chain joins TRBV6-4 to TRBJ2-6, with D perhaps TRBD1 or TRBD2 (5 bases each). Germline CDR1 MRHNA, CDR2 SNTAGT. V lost 6 bases and J lost 0, with 12 bases in between. The CDR3 totals 16 residues. CDR3 nucleotide sequence: TGTGCCAGCAGCCGTGGGGGTCCCTCTGGGGCCAACGTCCTGACTTTC. It specifies CASSRGGPSGANVLTF.

The rearrangement uses TRBV29-1 and TRBJ1-2, with 7 positions matching TRBD1. This CDR3 comprises 13 residues. CDR1 and CDR2 (germline): SQVTM, ANQGSEA. The trim removed 7 bases at V and 5 bases at J, leaving 10 bases unmatched. CDR3 sequence (DNA): TGCAGCGGGGGATCACAGGGGCTTTATGGCTACACCTTC. It codes for CSGGSQGLYGYTF.

V gene TRBV18 combines with J gene TRBJ1-1; 9 bases fit TRBD1. Germline V gene sequence: CDR1 KGHSH, CDR2 LQKENI. The length of the CDR3 is 16 residues. V gave up 3 bases and J gave up 5 bases; unmatched junction bases: 10. The CDR3 region is CASSPATGGEETEAFF. CDR3 in DNA: TGTGCCAGCTCACCGGCGACAGGGGGTGAGGAGACTGAAGCTTTCTTT.

The sample holds a few counts of this clone. This chain uses TRBV19 with TRBJ1-1; D ambiguous. This CDR3 contains 14 residues. The germline gives CDR1 LNHDA, CDR2 SQIVND (reference sequence). Trimming shortened V by 3 bases and J by 3 bases, and 11 bases separated the two germline ends. CDR3 coding DNA: TGTGCCAGTAGTATCGGGAATGGGGACACTGAAGCTTTCTTT. Translation gives CASSIGNGDTEAFF.

In this sample, this clone turned up a few times. Here the CDR3 reads CASSPGGGYTEAFF. The CDR3 coding sequence is TGTGCCAGCAGCCCGGGGGGAGGGTACACTGAAGCTTTCTTT. The gene calls are TRBV5-4 and TRBJ1-1; D may be TRBD1 (5 bases). This CDR3 has 14 amino acids. V lost 4 bases and J lost 3, with 13 bases in between. Germline loops: CDR1 SGHNT, CDR2 YYREEE (reference sequence).

The genes are TRBV5-6 and TRBJ2-1; D not resolved. The CDR3 totals 15 residues. Germline V gives CDR1 SGHDT, CDR2 YYEEEE. Trimming cost V 0 bases and J 0 bases, with 7 bases left between them. The CDR3, as DNA: TGTGCCAGCAGCTTGGGGTCCGGCTCCTACAATGAGCAGTTCTTC. This codes for CASSLGSGSYNEQFF.

The J gene is TRBJ1-6, the V gene TRBV10-3; no reliable D call. Trimming cost V 0 bases and J 10 bases, with 10 bases left between them. The CDR3 sequence is 14 residues long. Per germline, CDR1 ENHRY and CDR2 SYGVKD. CDR3 sequence reads: CAISESGSRSPLHF. DNA of the CDR3: TGTGCCATCAGTGAGTCAGGTTCTCGGTCACCCCTCCACTTT.

This clone was observed a handful of times. The chain couples TRBV25-1 to TRBJ2-7; 7 nucleotides agree with TRBD1. Germline V gene lookup returns CDR1 MGHDK and CDR2 SYGVNS. The CDR3 length is 16 residues. Trimming at V came to 3 bases and at J to 1 base, leaving 9 bases not matched to a gene. The CDR3 DNA is TGTGCCAGCAGTGAGACCGGGACAGAATATTCCTACGAGCAGTACTTC. This gives the protein CASSETGTEYSYEQYF.